A selection of T cell receptor beta chains follows, all from one sample in a study of control samples from healthy donors and cancer patients. Method: immunoSEQ multiplex PCR; TCRdb's copy keeps in-frame clones and lacks some. The sample lists about 160,000 clones, around 96% occurring once. The sequencing input was blood. Every receptor here comes from a woman in her thirties or forties in good health. Each CDR3 is given with its conserved first and last residue.

CDR3: CASSLGRGIYEQYF
J: TRBJ2-7
V: TRBV11-3

CDR3: CASSTRGSGSEKLFF
J: TRBJ1-4
V: TRBV9

CDR3: CASSIRHEAYNSPLHF
J: TRBJ1-6
V: TRBV27

CDR3: CASSARQGNYGYTF
J: TRBJ1-2
V: TRBV7-9

CDR3: CASSASVNTEAFF
J: TRBJ1-1
V: TRBV11-2

CDR3: CASSLARANTEAFF
J: TRBJ1-1
V: TRBV7-2

CDR3: CASSLQGLNTEAFF
J: TRBJ1-1
V: TRBV7-6

CDR3: CASSYSTSGNSNQPQHF
J: TRBJ1-5
V: TRBV6-2/TRBV6-3

CDR3: CASSPSGQFYGYTF
J: TRBJ1-2
V: TRBV18

CDR3: CASSYWGGTEAFF
J: TRBJ1-1
V: TRBV6-2/TRBV6-3

CDR3: CASSLAALPGELFF
J: TRBJ2-2
V: TRBV7-2

CDR3: CAWGRSTNYGYTF
J: TRBJ1-2
V: TRBV30

CDR3: CASSTRRGRGEYF
J: TRBJ2-7
V: TRBV12-3/TRBV12-4

CDR3: CATSRVPLGRETQYF
J: TRBJ2-5
V: TRBV15

CDR3: CASSLWGDSTGELFF
J: TRBJ2-2
V: TRBV7-9

CDR3: CASSRLGTDGTEAFF
J: TRBJ1-1
V: TRBV18

CDR3: CASSPGQVQSEAFF
J: TRBJ1-1
V: TRBV7-2

CDR3: CASSYSARAGANVLTF
J: TRBJ2-6
V: TRBV6-5

CDR3: CASSLASGWGYTF
J: TRBJ1-2
V: TRBV5-6

CDR3: CASSLAVVNTEAFF
J: TRBJ1-1
V: TRBV11-1

CDR3: CASSLMNLRGYGYTF
J: TRBJ1-2
V: TRBV7-2

CDR3: CASSYSGGPQFF
J: TRBJ2-1
V: TRBV6-5

CDR3: CSVDIPGLEQYF
J: TRBJ2-7
V: TRBV29-1

CDR3: CASSLDAGTTGELFF
J: TRBJ2-2
V: TRBV5-1

CDR3: CASSLAGVWTETGNTIYF
J: TRBJ1-3
V: TRBV7-9

CDR3: CASSGLRTANTGELFF
J: TRBJ2-2
V: TRBV9

CDR3: CASSVQTGINTEAFF
J: TRBJ1-1
V: TRBV9

CDR3: CASSPANRNNEQFF
J: TRBJ2-1
V: TRBV18

CDR3: CASSEVGTGGGNQPQHF
J: TRBJ1-5
V: TRBV6-1

CDR3: CASSSRREVGEQYF
J: TRBJ2-7
V: TRBV19

CDR3: CASSSGNYGYTF
J: TRBJ1-2
V: TRBV19

CDR3: CASSVDNRGRDGYTF
J: TRBJ1-2
V: TRBV9